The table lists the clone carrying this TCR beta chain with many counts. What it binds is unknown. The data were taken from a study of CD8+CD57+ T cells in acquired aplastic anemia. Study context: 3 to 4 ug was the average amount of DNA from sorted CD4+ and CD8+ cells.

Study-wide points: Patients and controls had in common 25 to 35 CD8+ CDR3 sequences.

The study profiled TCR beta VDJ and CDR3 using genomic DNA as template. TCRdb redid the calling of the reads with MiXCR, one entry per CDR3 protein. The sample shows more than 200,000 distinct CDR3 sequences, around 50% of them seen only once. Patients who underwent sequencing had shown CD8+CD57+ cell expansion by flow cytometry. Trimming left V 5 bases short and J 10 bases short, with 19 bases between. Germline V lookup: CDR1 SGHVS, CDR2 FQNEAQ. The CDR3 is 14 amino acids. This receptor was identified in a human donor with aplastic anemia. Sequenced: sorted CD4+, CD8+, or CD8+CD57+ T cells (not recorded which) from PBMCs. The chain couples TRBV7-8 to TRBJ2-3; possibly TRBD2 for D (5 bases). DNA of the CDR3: TGTGCCAGCAGCAAAATGGTCAGCGTCGGGGCGCAGTATTTT. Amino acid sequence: CASSKMVSVGAQYF.